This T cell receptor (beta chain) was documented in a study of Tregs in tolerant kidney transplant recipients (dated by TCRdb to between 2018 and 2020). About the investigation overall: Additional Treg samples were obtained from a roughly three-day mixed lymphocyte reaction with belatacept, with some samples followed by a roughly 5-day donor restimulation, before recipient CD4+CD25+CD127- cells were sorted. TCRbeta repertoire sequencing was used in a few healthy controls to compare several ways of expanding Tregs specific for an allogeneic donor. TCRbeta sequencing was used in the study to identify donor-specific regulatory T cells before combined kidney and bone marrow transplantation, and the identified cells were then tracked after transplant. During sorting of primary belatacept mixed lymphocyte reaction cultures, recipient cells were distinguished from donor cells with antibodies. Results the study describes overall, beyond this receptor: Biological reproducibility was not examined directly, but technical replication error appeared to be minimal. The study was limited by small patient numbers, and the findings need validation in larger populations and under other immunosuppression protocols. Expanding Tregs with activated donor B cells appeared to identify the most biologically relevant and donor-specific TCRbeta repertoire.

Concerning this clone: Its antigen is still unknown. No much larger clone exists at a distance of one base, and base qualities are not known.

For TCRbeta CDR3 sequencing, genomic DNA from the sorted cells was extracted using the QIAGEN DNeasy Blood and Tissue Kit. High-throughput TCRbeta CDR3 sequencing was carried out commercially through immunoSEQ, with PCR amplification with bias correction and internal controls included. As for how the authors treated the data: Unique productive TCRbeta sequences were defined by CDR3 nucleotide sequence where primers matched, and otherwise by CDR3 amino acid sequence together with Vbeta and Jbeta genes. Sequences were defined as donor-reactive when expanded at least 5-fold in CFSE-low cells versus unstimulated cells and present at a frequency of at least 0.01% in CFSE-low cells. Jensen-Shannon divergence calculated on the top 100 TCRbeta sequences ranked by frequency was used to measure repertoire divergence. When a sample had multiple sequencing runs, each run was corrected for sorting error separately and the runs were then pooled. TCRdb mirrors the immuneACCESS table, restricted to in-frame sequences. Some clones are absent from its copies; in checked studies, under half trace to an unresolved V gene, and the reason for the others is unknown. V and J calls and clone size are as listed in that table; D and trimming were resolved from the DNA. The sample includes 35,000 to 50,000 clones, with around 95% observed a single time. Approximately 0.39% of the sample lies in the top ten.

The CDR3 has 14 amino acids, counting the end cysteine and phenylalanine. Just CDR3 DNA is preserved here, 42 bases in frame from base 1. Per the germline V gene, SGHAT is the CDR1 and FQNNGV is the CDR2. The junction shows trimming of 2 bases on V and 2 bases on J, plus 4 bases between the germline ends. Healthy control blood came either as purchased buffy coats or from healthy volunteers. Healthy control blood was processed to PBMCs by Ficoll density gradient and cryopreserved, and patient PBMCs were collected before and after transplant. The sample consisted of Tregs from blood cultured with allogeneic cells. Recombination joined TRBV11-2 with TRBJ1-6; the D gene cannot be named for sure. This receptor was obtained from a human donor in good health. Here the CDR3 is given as CASSLNTYNSPLHF. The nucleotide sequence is TGTGCCAGCAGCTTAAACACCTATAATTCACCCCTCCACTTT.